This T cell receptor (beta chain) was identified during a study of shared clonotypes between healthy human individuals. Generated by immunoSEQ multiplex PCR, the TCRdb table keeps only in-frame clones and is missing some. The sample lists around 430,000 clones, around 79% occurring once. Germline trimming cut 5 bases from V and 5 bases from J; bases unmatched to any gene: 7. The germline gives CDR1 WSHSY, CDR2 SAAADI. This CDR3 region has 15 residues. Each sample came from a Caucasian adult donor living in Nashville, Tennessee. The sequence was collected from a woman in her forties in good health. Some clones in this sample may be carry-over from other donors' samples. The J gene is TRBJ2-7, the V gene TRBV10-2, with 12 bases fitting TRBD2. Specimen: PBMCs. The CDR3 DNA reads TGCGCCAGCAGTAAAACTAGCGGGAGGATTAACGAGCAGTACTTC. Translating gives CASSKTSGRINEQYF.